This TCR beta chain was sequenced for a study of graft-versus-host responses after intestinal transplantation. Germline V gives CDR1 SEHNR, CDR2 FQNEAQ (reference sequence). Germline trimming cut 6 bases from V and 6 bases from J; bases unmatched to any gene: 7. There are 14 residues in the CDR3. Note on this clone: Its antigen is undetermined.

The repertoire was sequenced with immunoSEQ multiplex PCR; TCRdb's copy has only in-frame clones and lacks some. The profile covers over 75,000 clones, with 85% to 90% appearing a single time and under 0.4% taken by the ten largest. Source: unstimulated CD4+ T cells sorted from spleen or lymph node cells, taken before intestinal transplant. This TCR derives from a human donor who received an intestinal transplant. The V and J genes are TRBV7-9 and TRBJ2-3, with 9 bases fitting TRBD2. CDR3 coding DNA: TGTGCCAGCAGTCGTCCAGCGGGGGGCGATACGCAGTATTTT. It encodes CASSRPAGGDTQYF. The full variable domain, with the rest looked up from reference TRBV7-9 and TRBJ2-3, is DTGVSQNPRHKITKRGQNVTFRCDPISEHNRLYWYRQTLGQGPEFLTYFQNEAQLEKSRLLSDRFSAERPKGSFSTLEIQRTEQGDSAMYLCASSRPAGGDTQYFGPGTRLTVL.